Following are 15 T cell receptor beta chains from one sample sequenced in a study of a mutant IDH1 vaccine in newly diagnosed glioma. Libraries were prepared by immunoSEQ multiplex PCR; TCRdb keeps only in-frame clonotypes and omits some of them. The table records around 130,000 clones, over 75% of them present only once. These TCRs are of unknown antigen specificity. Regarding time point: week 11, during vaccination. With topical imiquimod, each dose of the vaccine consisted of 300 ug of mutant IDH1 20-mer peptide. Sequenced material: PBMCs, taken from a glioma patient whose treatment included an IDH1 peptide vaccine. These receptor sequences come from a man between 35 and 55 years old with glioma.

The gene calls are TRBV28 and TRBJ2-7; D ambiguous. Germline V gives CDR1 MDHEN, CDR2 SYDVKM. Trimming shortened V by 7 bases and J by 4 bases, and 14 bases separated the two germline ends. The CDR3 has 13 amino acids. CDR3 loop: CASTPYGSYEQYF. The CDR3 DNA follows: TGTGCCAGCACCCCCTACGGGTCTTACGAGCAGTACTTC. Filled out from reference TRBV28 and TRBJ2-7, the complete variable domain reads DVKVTQSSRYLVKRTGEKVFLECVQDMDHENMFWYRQDPGLGLRLIYFSYDVKMKEKGDIPEGYSVSREKKERFSLILESASTNQTSMYLCASTPYGSYEQYFGPGTRLTVT.

This rearrangement joins TRBV5-6 to TRBJ2-6; D is perhaps TRBD2 (6 bases). The CDR3 consists of 15 residues. CDR1 and CDR2 from the germline V gene are SGHDT and YYEEEE. V gave up 4 bases and J gave up 4 bases, with 12 bases separating them. DNA of the CDR3: TGTGCCAGCAGCCCTGGCGGGACGGGGGCCAACGTCCTGACTTTC. Translating it yields CASSPGGTGANVLTF. Combining the CDR3 with reference TRBV5-6 and TRBJ2-6 gives the whole variable domain DAGVTQSPTHLIKTRGQQVTLRCSPKSGHDTVSWYQQALGQGPQFIFQYYEEEERQRGNFPDRFSGHQFPNYSSELNVNALLLGDSALYLCASSPGGTGANVLTFGAGSRLTVL.

The chain couples TRBV5-4 to TRBJ2-5, with D possibly being TRBD2 (6 bases). V was clipped by 0 bases and J by 1 base, with 13 bases between them. The germline CDR1 and CDR2 sequences are SGHNT and YYREEE (reference sequence). The CDR3 runs 16 residues. The CDR3 bases are TGTGCCAGCAGCTTGGAAGGAGGGAGGCTCCAAGAGACCCAGTACTTC. Protein sequence: CASSLEGGRLQETQYF.

At least ten counts were recorded for this clone. This chain joins TRBV30 and TRBJ1-5; D remains ambiguous. Trimming removed 0 bases at V and 3 bases at J, with 9 bases between. CDR3 length equals 14 residues. Germline CDR1 reads GTSNPN; CDR2 reads SVGIG (reference sequence). The CDR3 DNA sequence: TGTGCCTGGAGTGTATCTCTGATCAATCAGCCCCAGCATTTT. Protein product: CAWSVSLINQPQHF. The full variable domain, with the rest looked up from reference TRBV30 and TRBJ1-5, is SQTIHQWPATLVQPVGSPLSLECTVEGTSNPNLYWYRQAAGRGLQLLFYSVGIGQISSEVPQNLSASRPQDRQFILSSKKLLLSDSGFYLCAWSVSLINQPQHFGDGTRLSIL.

The genes are TRBV27 and TRBJ1-3, with D possibly TRBD1 on 6 matching bases. CDR1 is MNHEY, CDR2 SMNVEV, per germline (reference sequence). V lost 1 base, J lost 2 bases, and 21 bases lay in between. The CDR3 is made up of 19 amino acids. This CDR3 reads CASSLWPPSRRGTGNTIYF. The CDR3 nucleotides are TGTGCCAGCAGTTTATGGCCCCCCTCCCGAAGGGGGACTGGAAACACCATATATTTT.

The V gene is TRBV5-8, the J gene TRBJ1-2, with D unresolved. Germline CDR1 reads SGHTS; CDR2 reads YDEGEE. V dropped 4 bases and J dropped 1 base, with 8 bases sitting between them. This CDR3 comprises 13 residues. The CDR3 region has the DNA TGTGCCAGCAGCCGGAAAGTTAACTATGGCTACACCTTC. Translated, it gives CASSRKVNYGYTF.

This clone has just one count. The chain employs TRBV7-9 and TRBJ2-5; TRBD1 matches 7 bases. In germline, CDR1 is SEHNR, CDR2 FQNEAQ (reference sequence). The CDR3 length is 14 residues. Losses at the gene ends were 5 bases for V and 5 bases for J; bases not matched to a gene: 8. CDR3 DNA: TGTGCCAGCAGCCTTGAGGGGGCCGGGGAGACCCAGTACTTC. Translating gives CASSLEGAGETQYF.

This chain joins TRBV2 and TRBJ1-2; no clear D gene. The germline CDR1 and CDR2 sequences are SNHLY and FYNNEI. This CDR3 is built from 11 residues. V was cut by 11 bases and J by 2 bases, with 9 bases left in between. The CDR3 here is CASVENYGYTF. CDR3 bases: TGTGCCTCGGTAGAAAACTATGGCTACACCTTC.

The gene calls are TRBV5-4 and TRBJ1-2; D perhaps matches TRBD1 (5 bases). The CDR3 sequence is 14 residues long. Germline assignment: CDR1 SGHNT and CDR2 YYREEE (reference sequence). V lost 4 bases and J lost 0, with 10 bases in between. As DNA, the CDR3 is TGTGCCAGCAGCCCGCCGACAGCTAACTATGGCTACACCTTC. Its protein product is CASSPPTANYGYTF.

The chain employs TRBV19 and TRBJ2-3; maybe TRBD2 (7 bases). Trimming shortened V by 3 bases and J by 0 bases, and 22 bases separated the two germline ends. Germline V CDR1 and CDR2: LNHDA, SQIVND (reference sequence). The CDR3 runs 19 residues. The CDR3 region has the DNA TGTGCCAGTAGTATCCTTTTCGGGGGGCGTATATTTAGCACAGATACGCAGTATTTT. Translated: CASSILFGGRIFSTDTQYF.

The genes are TRBV2 and TRBJ1-1, with 7 bases lining up with TRBD1. The V gene end was trimmed by 6 bases and the J gene end by 2 bases; junction bases not matched to a gene: 6. Germline values: CDR1 SNHLY, CDR2 FYNNEI. This CDR3 is 14 amino acids long. This CDR3 reads CASRQGQSNTEAFF. In DNA, the CDR3 is TGTGCCAGCAGGCAGGGACAGAGCAACACTGAAGCTTTCTTT.

V and J are TRBV5-1 and TRBJ1-2; 10 nucleotides agree with TRBD1. The length of the CDR3 is 15 residues. The trim removed 0 bases at V and 3 bases at J, leaving 2 bases unmatched. The V gene's germline CDR1 is SGHRS and CDR2 YFSETQ. CDR3 bases: TGCGCCAGCAGCTTGGAAGGGACAGGGGACTATGGCTACACCTTC. This translates into CASSLEGTGDYGYTF.

The chain employs TRBV5-6 and TRBJ2-4, with D possibly TRBD1 on 6 matching bases. V was cut by 3 bases and J by 5 bases, with 18 bases left in between. The CDR3 runs to 16 residues. Germline V gives CDR1 SGHDT, CDR2 YYEEEE. This CDR3 is CASSSDSRGRQNIQYF. In DNA, the CDR3 is TGTGCCAGCAGCTCGGACTCCAGGGGACGGCAAAACATTCAGTACTTC.

This chain links TRBV30 with TRBJ1-2, with D possibly being TRBD1 (5 bases). The germline V gene has CDR1 GTSNPN and CDR2 SVGIG (reference sequence). V lost 2 bases and J 5 bases, leaving 24 bases between the germline ends. This CDR3 has 17 amino acids. CDR3 bases: TGTGCCTGGAGTCTCCCGCGGGGGTCCCTGATCGGATATGGCTACACCTTC. It is translated as CAWSLPRGSLIGYGYTF.

The CDR3 sequence is CASSSEEHQPQHF. CDR3 bases: TGTGCCAGCAGTTCCGAGGAGCATCAGCCCCAGCATTTT. The gene calls are TRBV6-5 and TRBJ1-5, with D hard to call. Trimming stripped 4 bases from V and 5 bases from J, with 9 bases between. This CDR3 is built from 13 residues. Germline V gives CDR1 MNHEY, CDR2 SVGAGI.